Following are 10 T cell receptor beta chains from one sample sequenced in a study of beta chain features in type 1 diabetes. Study findings and constraints: Shorter TCRB CDR3s, moderately but significantly so, were found in Type 1 diabetes patients in all four CD4+ subsets.

Expressed TCRB transcripts got sequenced, as all isolated RNA was reverse transcribed. Libraries were prepared by immunoSEQ multiplex PCR; TCRdb keeps only in-frame clonotypes and omits some of them. This sample yields 45,000 to 60,000 clones, of which around 45% are seen a single time; roughly 0.13% belongs to the top ten. What these receptors recognize is not known. Sequences were obtained from stem cell memory CD4+ T cells from blood. These receptors all stem from a man between 25 and 39 years old with type 1 diabetes.

The chain combines TRBV5-1 with TRBJ1-2; D remains ambiguous. V lost 2 bases and J lost 0, with 11 bases in between. The germline V gene encodes CDR1 SGHRS and CDR2 YFSETQ. The CDR3 length is 15 residues. The CDR3 coding sequence is TGCGCCAGCAGCTTATTTGCGGGAACTAACTATGGCTACACCTTC. Amino acids: CASSLFAGTNYGYTF.

This clone is a singleton in its sample. The chain combines TRBV5-8 with TRBJ2-2; D is unclear. Trimming removed 2 bases from V and 9 bases from J, with 17 bases in between. The CDR3 contains 15 residues. Germline V gene data show CDR1 as SGHTS and CDR2 as YDEGEE. Here the CDR3 DNA reads TGTGCCAGCAGCTTATCGGGTAGCAGCCACCGGGAGCTGTTTTTT. Translation gives CASSLSGSSHRELFF. Full variable domain (remainder filled in from reference TRBV5-8 and TRBJ2-2): EAGVTQSPTHLIKTRGQQATLRCSPISGHTSVYWYQQALGLGLQFLLWYDEGEERNRGNFPPRFSGRQFPNYSSELNVNALELEDSALYLCASSLSGSSHRELFFGEGSRLTVL.

This chain links TRBV7-9 with TRBJ1-5; possibly TRBD1 for D (5 bases). Germline assignment: CDR1 SEHNR and CDR2 FQNEAQ (reference sequence). V was shortened by 5 bases and J by 1 base, with 12 bases between the two germline ends. The CDR3 loop spans 15 amino acids. The CDR3 loop is CASSPGLRSNQPQHF. DNA for the CDR3: TGTGCCAGCAGCCCGGGACTGAGGAGCAATCAGCCCCAGCATTTT. Full variable domain (rest looked up from reference TRBV7-9 and TRBJ1-5): DTGVSQNPRHKITKRGQNVTFRCDPISEHNRLYWYRQTLGQGPEFLTYFQNEAQLEKSRLLSDRFSAERPKGSFSTLEIQRTEQGDSAMYLCASSPGLRSNQPQHFGDGTRLSIL.

This clone was counted between two and nine times. The chain recombines TRBV7-9 with TRBJ2-5, with 7 positions matching TRBD2. CDR1 is SEHNR and CDR2 is FQNEAQ in the germline V gene (reference sequence). V dropped 3 bases and J dropped 11; count of bases not matched to a gene: 12. The CDR3 contains 14 residues. CDR3 sequence: CASSFSSGPGEQYF. The CDR3 DNA is TGTGCCAGCAGCTTTTCTAGCGGCCCGGGAGAGCAGTACTTC.

This clone was detected a few times. This sequence joins TRBV4-3 and TRBJ1-1; no clear D gene. The germline V and J ends were trimmed by 3 bases and 4 bases, with 9 bases remaining between them. The CDR3 is 13 amino acids. Germline-derived CDR1 and CDR2 are LGHNA and YSLEER. The CDR3 region has the DNA TGCGCCAGCAGCCATTTCCCGGGCACTGAAGCTTTCTTT. It specifies CASSHFPGTEAFF.

This clone was counted between two and nine times. The gene calls are TRBV27 and TRBJ2-2; D remains ambiguous. Trimming shortened V by 3 bases and J by 5 bases, and 19 bases separated the two germline ends. Germline CDR1 and CDR2: MNHEY and SMNVEV (reference sequence). CDR3 size: 17 residues. This chain's CDR3 is CASSLLGWQAGTGELFF. As DNA, the CDR3 is TGTGCCAGCAGTTTGTTAGGTTGGCAAGCCGGGACCGGGGAGCTGTTTTTT.

The chain links TRBV29-1 to TRBJ2-7; tentatively, D is TRBD1 (5 bases). CDR1 is SQVTM and CDR2 is ANQGSEA in the germline V gene. Trimming shortened V by 6 bases and J by 2 bases, and 8 bases separated the two germline ends. CDR3 length: 11 residues. CDR3 amino acids: CSVRQTYEQYF. Written as DNA, the CDR3 is TGCAGCGTGAGACAGACCTACGAGCAGTACTTC.

This clone was counted once. The rearrangement links TRBV5-1 to TRBJ2-2, with unresolved D. Germline loops: CDR1 SGHRS, CDR2 YFSETQ. Trimming removed 6 bases at V and 4 bases at J, with 13 bases between. The CDR3 is 14 residues long. The CDR3 coding sequence is TGCGCCAGCACGCTAGACCCGGCCACCGGGGAGCTGTTTTTT. Translated, it gives CASTLDPATGELFF.

The chain carries TRBV18 and TRBJ2-5; D remains ambiguous. The CDR3 consists of 15 residues. Germline V gene sequence: CDR1 KGHSH, CDR2 LQKENI. V shed 2 bases and J shed 0 bases, with 10 bases lying between them. The CDR3 sequence: CASSPSPRYQETQYF. The DNA for the CDR3 is TGTGCCAGCTCACCATCCCCCCGTTACCAAGAGACCCAGTACTTC.

This sequence joins TRBV4-3 and TRBJ2-2; 8 nucleotides match TRBD1. The length of the CDR3 is 18 residues. From germline, CDR1 is LGHNA and CDR2 YSLEER. V was pared by 2 bases and J by 2 bases, with 10 bases of the junction left unmatched. This CDR3 reads CASSQTTQGAANTGELFF. CDR3 sequence (DNA): TGCGCCAGCAGCCAAACGACCCAGGGGGCGGCTAACACCGGGGAGCTGTTTTTT.